This is a list of T cell receptor beta chains from one sample in a study of blood T cell repertoires in COVID-19. TCRdb keeps only in-frame clones here, not all; method: immunoSEQ multiplex PCR. The sample yields a few hundred thousand clones, about 85% seen once. The sample consisted of PBMCs or T cells enriched from blood (not recorded which). These receptors were obtained from a woman in her fifties or sixties who had recovered from COVID-19. Each CDR3 is given with its conserved first and last residue. The D gene is left open where the match is weak. The size entry is marked missing in some rows and otherwise reads once, few, many or a size class.

NA TRBJ1-5 TRBV19 TRBD1 CASSSRAGGQPQHF TGTGCCAGTAGTAGTCGCGCAGGGGGTCAGCCCCAGCATTTT
NA TRBJ1-6 TRBV16 NA CASSQLAGVGSPLHF TGTGCCAGCAGCCAATTGGCAGGGGTCGGTTCACCCCTCCACTTT
NA TRBJ1-5 TRBV28 TRBD1 CASSLYPPGQGTHSNQPQHF TGTGCCAGCAGTCTCTATCCCCCGGGACAGGGGACCCATAGCAATCAGCCCCAGCATTTT
NA TRBJ2-7 TRBV20-1 NA CSAPGGLEQYF TGCAGTGCCCCTGGAGGGCTCGAGCAGTACTTC
NA TRBJ1-2 TRBV19 TRBD1 CASSPNRDRMDGYTF TGTGCCAGTAGCCCGAACCGGGACAGGATGGATGGCTACACCTTC
once TRBJ2-7 TRBV2 TRBD2 CASRREVGHEQYF TGTGCCAGCAGGCGGGAGGTCGGGCACGAGCAGTACTTC
NA TRBJ1-6 TRBV19 TRBD1 CASSPGQGANSPLHF TGTGCCAGTAGTCCCGGACAGGGGGCAAATTCACCCCTCCACTTT
NA TRBJ2-1 TRBV27 TRBD2 CASSRLAGAYNEQFF TGTGCCAGCAGTCGACTAGCGGGAGCCTACAATGAGCAGTTCTTC
few TRBJ1-6 TRBV27 TRBD1 CASRRGQGDSPLHF TGTGCCAGCAGACGTGGACAGGGGGATTCACCCCTCCACTTT
NA TRBJ2-5 TRBV7-7 NA CASSLMSGGQETQYF TGTGCTAGCAGCTTAATGAGCGGAGGGCAAGAGACCCAGTACTTC
NA TRBJ2-2 TRBV5-1 TRBD2 CASSPTSGSYTGELFF TGCGCCAGCAGCCCGACTAGCGGGAGCTACACCGGGGAGCTGTTTTTT
NA TRBJ2-1 TRBV20-1 NA CSASRYSSVSSYNEQFF TGCAGTGCTAGTAGATATTCTAGCGTTAGCTCCTACAATGAGCAGTTCTTC
once TRBJ1-1 TRBV9 NA CASSVARGGTEAFF TGTGCCAGCAGCGTAGCAAGGGGGGGGACTGAAGCTTTCTTT
few TRBJ1-1 TRBV28 NA CASSLSLGGTEAFF TGTGCCAGCAGTTTATCTCTTGGAGGAACTGAAGCTTTCTTT
NA TRBJ2-3 TRBV15 TRBD1 CATSRGQGDTQYF TGTGCCACCAGCAGAGGACAGGGAGATACGCAGTATTTT
NA TRBJ2-7 TRBV6-6 NA CASSPRDTGSYEQYF TGTGCCAGCAGTCCCCGGGACACCGGCTCCTACGAGCAGTACTTC
once TRBJ1-4 TRBV7-2 NA CASSSGQTNEKLFF TGTGCCAGCAGCTCCGGACAGACTAATGAAAAACTGTTTTTT
NA TRBJ2-2 TRBV14 NA CASSQVGGITGELFF TGTGCCAGCAGCCAAGTCGGCGGAATCACCGGGGAGCTGTTTTTT
few TRBJ2-4 TRBV27 NA CASMGLAKNIQYF TGTGCCAGCATGGGACTAGCCAAAAACATTCAGTACTTC
NA TRBJ1-3 TRBV10-3 TRBD1 CAIRRQGLVGNTIYF TGTGCCATCAGAAGACAGGGTCTAGTCGGAAACACCATATATTTT
NA TRBJ2-1 TRBV10-3 TRBD2 CAISSRTSGSSVTSYNEQFF TGTGCCATCAGTTCTAGGACTAGCGGGAGTTCGGTAACGTCCTACAATGAGCAGTTCTTC
NA TRBJ1-5 TRBV2 NA CASSVQGGNQPQHF TGTGCCAGCAGTGTCCAGGGTGGCAATCAGCCCCAGCATTTT
NA TRBJ2-2 TRBV27 TRBD2 CASSSYTSGRTGELFF TGTGCCAGCAGTTCCTATACTAGCGGGAGGACCGGGGAGCTGTTTTTT
NA TRBJ1-1 TRBV18 NA CASSPRDTEAFF TGTGCCAGCTCACCAAGAGACACTGAAGCTTTCTTT
NA TRBJ1-1 TRBV11-2 NA CASSLTSNTEAFF TGTGCCAGCAGCTTAACATCTAACACTGAAGCTTTCTTT
NA TRBJ2-1 TRBV7-2 TRBD2 CASSPRLALGEQFF TGTGCCAGCAGCCCCCGACTAGCACTGGGTGAGCAGTTCTTC
few TRBJ1-1 TRBV19 TRBD1 CASSTLGQERNTEAFF TGTGCCAGTAGTACCCTGGGACAGGAGCGGAACACTGAAGCTTTCTTT
NA TRBJ2-3 TRBV30 NA CALRLDTDTQYF TGTGCCCTACGGCTAGACACAGATACGCAGTATTTT
NA TRBJ2-7 TRBV11-2 NA CASSLGSVAYEQYF TGTGCCAGCAGCTTAGGTAGCGTTGCCTACGAGCAGTACTTC
few TRBJ2-7 TRBV11-2 TRBD2 CASSSLAGAGYEQYF TGTGCCAGCAGCTCATTAGCGGGAGCGGGGTACGAGCAGTACTTC
NA TRBJ1-5 TRBV18 TRBD1 CASTQGADVQPQHF TGTGCCAGCACCCAGGGGGCCGACGTTCAGCCCCAGCATTTT
NA TRBJ1-2 TRBV11-2 NA CASSRNSAGDNYGYTF TGTGCCAGCAGCCGGAATTCGGCGGGAGATAACTATGGCTACACCTTC